Shown below are 18 T cell receptor beta chains from a single sample sequenced in a study of STAT3 mutations in large granular lymphocyte leukemia. Clones were sequenced by immunoSEQ multiplex PCR, and TCRdb holds only the in-frame ones, with some missing. The sample lists over 10,000 clones; about three quarters were seen once. The antigens of these receptors remain unknown. Study outcomes and limitations: In T-cell large granular lymphocyte leukemia, about half of patients showed multiple immunodominant subclonotypes.

The source material was peripheral blood mononuclear cells. These receptors were taken from a man aged 55 to 69 with T-cell large granular lymphocyte leukemia. Some clones in this sample may be carry-over from other donors' samples.

The chain links TRBV6-6 to TRBJ1-1; the D is unclear. CDR3 length equals 13 residues. Per the germline V gene, CDR1 is MNHNY and CDR2 is SVGAGI (reference sequence). Trimming removed 4 bases at V and 1 base at J, with 7 bases between. This CDR3 is CASSSHGNTEAFF. Here the CDR3 DNA reads TGTGCCAGCAGTTCTCACGGGAACACTGAAGCTTTCTTT.

V usage is TRBV11-2 and J usage is TRBJ2-7, with TRBD2 identical over 7 bases. Germline V gives CDR1 SGHAT, CDR2 FQNNGV. The CDR3 runs to 14 residues. V lost 0 bases, J lost 4 bases, and 3 bases stayed unmatched. CDR3 coding DNA: TGTGCCAGCAGCTTAGAGGCGGGAGTATACGAGCAGTACTTC. Translation gives CASSLEAGVYEQYF.

The chain combines TRBV7-9 with TRBJ2-7; the D is unclear. V was cut by 5 bases and J by 5 bases, with 10 bases left in between. The length of the CDR3 is 12 residues. Germline CDR1 and CDR2: SEHNR and FQNEAQ (reference sequence). CDR3 coding DNA: TGTGCCAGCAGCCCGGGTGAGCACGAGCAGTACTTC. Its protein product is CASSPGEHEQYF.

This clone was found a few times. The chain carries TRBV7-2 and TRBJ2-3; D might be TRBD2 (6 bases). V lost 0 bases, J lost 6 bases, and 22 bases lay in between. CDR3 length: 18 residues. CDR1 is SGHTA, CDR2 FQGNSA, per germline. CDR3 DNA sequence: TGTGCCAGCAGCTTAGCACCGCCGATCGGGGGAGCAAGGGATACGCAGTATTTT. Translating it yields CASSLAPPIGGARDTQYF.

V usage is TRBV5-6 and J usage is TRBJ2-3, with 9 bases that match TRBD2. This CDR3 comprises 16 residues. V shed 0 bases and J 4 bases; nucleotides not matched to a gene: 6. CDR1 is SGHDT and CDR2 is YYEEEE in the germline V gene. The CDR3 is CASSLALAGNADTQYF. Written as DNA, the CDR3 is TGTGCCAGCAGCTTGGCTCTAGCGGGAAACGCAGATACGCAGTATTTT.

A single count supports this clone. This chain links TRBV20-1 with TRBJ2-4, with D perhaps matching TRBD1 (6 bases). The V and J ends lost 8 bases and 5 bases respectively, with 10 bases between them. The CDR3 has 11 amino acids. From germline, CDR1 is DFQATT and CDR2 SNEGSKA (reference sequence). CDR3 coding DNA: TGCAGTTGCTACAGGGAAAACATTCAGTACTTC. Protein sequence: CSCYRENIQYF.

The rearrangement uses TRBV7-8 and TRBJ2-7; TRBD2 aligns across 10 bases. With V trimmed by 9 bases and J by 2 bases, 7 bases remained unmatched. There are 14 residues in the CDR3. Germline values: CDR1 SGHVS, CDR2 FQNEAQ. In nucleotides, the CDR3 is TGTGCCAGTGCCGGGACTAGCGTAACCTACGAGCAGTACTTC. It yields the protein CASAGTSVTYEQYF.

Only a few counts were recorded for this clone. This chain connects TRBV6-6 to TRBJ1-2, with 8 bases lining up with TRBD1. Trimming took 6 bases from V and 4 from J; bases not matched to a gene: 7. This CDR3 comprises 14 residues. CDR1 and CDR2 (germline): MNHNY, SVGAGI (reference sequence). This chain's CDR3 is CASSTGQGFYGYTF. DNA of the CDR3: TGTGCCAGCAGCACCGGACAGGGATTCTATGGCTACACCTTC.

The chain joins TRBV5-4 to TRBJ2-3; perhaps TRBD2 as D (5 bases). There are 13 residues in the CDR3. Germline-derived CDR1 and CDR2 are SGHNT and YYREEE (reference sequence). DNA of the CDR3: TGTGCGATTAGGGTGGAGGCGACAGATACGCAGTATTTT. The encoded protein is CAIRVEATDTQYF.

The chain combines TRBV2 with TRBJ2-7; D not resolved. Germline V gene sequence: CDR1 SNHLY, CDR2 FYNNEI. V lost 11 bases and J lost 2, with 7 bases in between. The CDR3 is 10 amino acids. CDR3 in DNA: TGTGCCTCACAGACCTACGAGCAGTACTTC. It is translated as CASQTYEQYF.

The V call is TRBV30, the J call TRBJ2-3; 9 bases line up with TRBD1. CDR1 is GTSNPN, CDR2 SVGIG, per germline (reference sequence). The CDR3 runs to 14 residues. With 5 bases clipped from V and 3 bases from J, the junction kept 6 bases outside the gene matches. In DNA form, the CDR3 reads TGTGCCTGGGCCGGGACAGGGTGGACAGATACGCAGTATTTT. Its translation is CAWAGTGWTDTQYF.

The J gene is TRBJ1-5, the V gene TRBV27, with D hard to call. Between the trimmed V and J ends, which lost 2 bases and 3 bases, there was a span of 11 bases. The CDR3 is 15 residues long. Germline lookup yields CDR1 MNHEY and CDR2 SMNVEV (reference sequence). DNA of the CDR3: TGTGCCAGCAGTTTAGGGGTAAGCGACAATCAGCCCCAGCATTTT. The encoded protein is CASSLGVSDNQPQHF.

The chain is built from TRBV2 and TRBJ2-5; D perhaps matches TRBD2 (6 bases). Trimming stripped 2 bases from V and 4 bases from J, with 14 bases between. This CDR3 has 15 residues. Germline CDR1 SNHLY, CDR2 FYNNEI. The CDR3 DNA follows: TGTGCCAGCAGTGAATGGTCCGGGAGTGGAGAGACCCAGTACTTC. Its translation: CASSEWSGSGETQYF.

The rearrangement uses TRBV27 and TRBJ2-6, with D perhaps matching TRBD1 (6 bases). Germline V lookup: CDR1 MNHEY, CDR2 SMNVEV (reference sequence). This CDR3 has 16 amino acids. The V end was cut by 8 bases, the J end by 1 base, with 15 bases between. The chain's CDR3 is CASGSLGASGANVLTF. The CDR3, as DNA: TGTGCCAGCGGTTCCCTGGGGGCATCTGGGGCCAACGTCCTGACTTTC.

The chain links TRBV30 to TRBJ2-1; 8 bases line up with TRBD2. V lost 0 bases and J lost 13; bases outside the gene matches: 5. Germline lookup yields CDR1 GTSNPN and CDR2 SVGIG (reference sequence). The CDR3 has 12 amino acids. The CDR3 here is CAWSVTSGNQFF. The CDR3 DNA sequence: TGTGCCTGGAGTGTTACTAGCGGAAACCAGTTCTTC.

The V gene is TRBV7-8, the J gene TRBJ1-2; 9 bases fit TRBD1. Per the germline V gene, CDR1 is SGHVS and CDR2 is FQNEAQ. This CDR3 has 16 residues. The trim removed 3 bases at V and 3 bases at J, leaving 8 bases unmatched. The CDR3 region has the DNA TGTGCCAGCAGCTTGTACAGGGGGCTACACTACTATGGCTACACCTTC. Protein: CASSLYRGLHYYGYTF.

This clone occurred a few times. The chain joins TRBV15 to TRBJ1-3; D might be TRBD1 (5 bases). The ends were cut back, 4 bases at V and 3 bases at J, with 28 bases in the middle. This CDR3 is built from 20 residues. CDR1 is LNHNV, CDR2 YYDKDF, per germline (reference sequence). Written as DNA, the CDR3 is TGTGCCACCAGCAAAGTGATCAAAACAAGGGGAGAAGCCCGTGGAAACACCATATATTTT. This translates into CATSKVIKTRGEARGNTIYF.

This chain connects TRBV5-4 to TRBJ1-2; D uncertain. This CDR3 comprises 14 residues. CDR1 and CDR2 from the germline V gene are SGHNT and YYREEE (reference sequence). V dropped 0 bases and J dropped 4 bases, with 10 bases sitting between them. The CDR3 DNA sequence: TGTGCCAGCAGCTTGGGAGTTTCGGCCTATGGCTACACCTTC. It yields the protein CASSLGVSAYGYTF.